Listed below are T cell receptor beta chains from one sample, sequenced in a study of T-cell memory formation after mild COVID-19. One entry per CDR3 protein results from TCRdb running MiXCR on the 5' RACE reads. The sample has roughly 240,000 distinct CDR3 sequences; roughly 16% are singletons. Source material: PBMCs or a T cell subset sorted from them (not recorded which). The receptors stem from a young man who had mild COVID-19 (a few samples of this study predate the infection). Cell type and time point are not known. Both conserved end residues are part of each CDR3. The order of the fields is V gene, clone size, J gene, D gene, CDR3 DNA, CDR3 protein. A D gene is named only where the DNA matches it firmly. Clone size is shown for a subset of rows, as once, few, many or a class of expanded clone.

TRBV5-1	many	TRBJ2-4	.	TGCGCCAGCAGCTTGGCCGGGACGTTAGCCAAAAACATTCAGTACTTC	CASSLAGTLAKNIQYF
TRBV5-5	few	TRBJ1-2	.	TGTGCCAGCAGCCAAATCACAGGAAGGGATGGCTACACCTTC	CASSQITGRDGYTF
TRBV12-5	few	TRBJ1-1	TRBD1	TGTGCTAGTGGTTTGGACACAGGGGGCTTGTTCTTT	CASGLDTGGLFF
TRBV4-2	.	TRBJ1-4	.	TGTGCCAGCAGCCAAGAGTGGGTGAGGGAGATAAAGGAAAAACTGTTTTTT	CASSQEWVREIKEKLFF
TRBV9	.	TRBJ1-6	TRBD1	TGTGCCAGCAGCCGTACAGGGGAGTCCTATAATTCACCCCTCCACTTT	CASSRTGESYNSPLHF
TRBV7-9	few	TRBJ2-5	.	TGTGCCAGCAGCTTGCCCTCTCAGCGGGACAGACACCAAGAGACCCAGTACTTC	CASSLPSQRDRHQETQYF
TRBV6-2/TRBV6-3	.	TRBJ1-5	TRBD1	TGTGCCAGCTCCAGGGGGCTAATCGTCCAGCCCCAGCATTTT	CASSRGLIVQPQHF
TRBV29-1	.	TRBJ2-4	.	TGCAGCGTCGCCGGCCTTGGGAACATTCAGTACTTC	CSVAGLGNIQYF
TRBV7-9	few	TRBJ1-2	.	TGTGCCAGCAGTTGGACCGAGCAGCGTGGCTACACCTTC	CASSWTEQRGYTF
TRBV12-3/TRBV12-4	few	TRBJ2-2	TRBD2	TGTGCCAGCAGCTATCTAGCGGGGGGATACACCGGGGAGCTGTTTTTT	CASSYLAGGYTGELFF
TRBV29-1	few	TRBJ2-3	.	TGCAGCGTTGCGGGTGGAAGACGCACAGATACGCAGTATTTT	CSVAGGRRTDTQYF
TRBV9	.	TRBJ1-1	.	TGTGCCAGCAGCGCGCCCCAACAGGGTGACACTGAAGCTTTCTTT	CASSAPQQGDTEAFF
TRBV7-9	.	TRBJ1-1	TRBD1	TGTGCCAGCAGCGCTTCGGACAGGGTAGGCACTGAAGCTTTCTTT	CASSASDRVGTEAFF
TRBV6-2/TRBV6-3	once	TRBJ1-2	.	TGTGCCAGCAGTTACGGACAAGATGGCTACACCTTC	CASSYGQDGYTF
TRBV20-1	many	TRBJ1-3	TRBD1	TGCAGTGCTCGAGATGGGACAGTCTTAAACACCATATATTTT	CSARDGTVLNTIYF
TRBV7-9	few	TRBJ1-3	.	TGTGCCAGCAGCTTAGCGGACAGAATCATTAGTAGCTCTGGAAACACCATATATTTT	CASSLADRIISSSGNTIYF